The 3 T cell receptor beta chains presented below share a single source sample, sequenced in a study of blood T cell repertoires in COVID-19. Assay: immunoSEQ multiplex PCR; the TCRdb copy retains only in-frame clones and omits some. The sample lists 20,000 to 25,000 clones, about 90% occurring once. What was sequenced was peripheral blood. The origin of the receptors is a man aged 65-85 years with active COVID-19.

The J gene is TRBJ1-1, the V gene TRBV29-1; D uncertain. Germline lookup yields CDR1 SQVTM and CDR2 ANQGSEA. V was clipped by 4 bases and J by 4 bases, with 10 bases between them. This CDR3 is 12 amino acids long. CDR3 protein: CSVAQIGTEAFF. The CDR3 region has the DNA TGCAGCGTTGCCCAGATTGGCACTGAAGCTTTCTTT.

The chain couples TRBV10-3 to TRBJ2-3, with 14 bases lining up with TRBD2. Germline V gives CDR1 ENHRY, CDR2 SYGVKD. The CDR3 length is 18 residues. Trimming removed 4 bases from V and 3 bases from J; junction bases left unmatched: 9. The CDR3 sequence is CAISVSGTSGSETDTQYF. Written as DNA, the CDR3 is TGTGCCATCAGTGTGTCTGGGACTAGCGGGAGTGAAACAGATACGCAGTATTTT.

The chain uses TRBV6-5 and TRBJ1-4; 7 bases are a match to TRBD1. J lost 7 bases, V lost 0 bases, and 5 bases had no gene match. The CDR3 has 15 residues. Germline V gene lookup returns CDR1 MNHEY and CDR2 SVGAGI. CDR3 residues: CASSYSTGKGEKLFF. CDR3 nucleotide sequence: TGTGCCAGCAGTTACTCGACAGGGAAAGGTGAAAAACTGTTTTTT.